The 21 T cell receptor beta chains in this list originate from one sample, sequenced in a study of T cells in Graves' hyperthyroidism and ophthalmopathy. Researchers amplified the TCR beta CDR3 regions from RNA transcripts. Using the HTBI primer set, a first-round RT-PCR was run on the TCR CDR3. One entry per CDR3 protein, called by TCRdb with MiXCR from the multiplex PCR reads. The sample includes roughly 400,000 distinct CDR3 sequences, around an eighth of them seen just once. The source material was blood. The receptors originated from a man in his fifties or sixties with Graves' ophthalmopathy.

This clonotype was recorded many times. J is TRBJ2-1 and V is TRBV29-1; 8 bases align to TRBD1. Trimming cost V 7 bases and J 4 bases; bases outside gene matches: 9. From germline, CDR1 is SQVTM and CDR2 ANQGSEA. This CDR3 is 14 amino acids long. The CDR3: CSGSVGTGYNEQFF. As DNA, the CDR3 is TGCAGCGGATCTGTCGGGACAGGTTACAATGAGCAGTTCTTC.

Points on this clonotype: A much larger clone differs from this one at a single base, so this may be a read error. The J gene is TRBJ1-1, the V gene TRBV19; the D is unclear. Germline V CDR1 and CDR2: LNHDA, SQIVND (reference sequence). The CDR3 sequence is 14 residues long. Deletions cut 2 bases from V and 6 bases from J, with 13 bases between. The CDR3 DNA follows: TGTGCCAGTAGTATAATAGGTTGCAAGGCTGAAGCTTTCTTT. Protein: CASSIIGCKAEAFF.

This clonotype occurred many times. The chain couples TRBV5-8 to TRBJ2-7, with D perhaps given as TRBD1 or TRBD2 (5 bases each). With 4 bases removed from V and 3 bases from J, the gap between germline ends came to 14 bases. CDR3 length: 14 residues. CDR1 and CDR2 (germline): SGHTS, YDEGEE. The chain's CDR3 is CASSTGRGVYEQYF. The CDR3 DNA reads as TGTGCCAGCAGCACGGGACGGGGAGTCTACGAGCAGTACTTC.

Many counts were recorded for this clonotype. This chain's CDR3 is CASSVTGLETQYF. DNA for the CDR3: TGTGCCAGCAGTGTGACAGGTTTGGAGACCCAGTACTTC. The chain couples TRBV6-1 to TRBJ2-5; TRBD1 is a possible D gene (6 bases). This CDR3 has 13 amino acids. The germline CDR1 and CDR2 sequences are MNHNS and SASEGT. Trimming removed 4 bases from V and 5 bases from J, with 11 bases in between.

This clonotype was counted at least ten times. V is TRBV5-5 and J is TRBJ1-2; the D is unclear. The CDR3 sequence is 14 residues long. Looked up from germline, CDR1 is SGHKS and CDR2 is YYEKEE (reference sequence). V lost 0 bases, J lost 4 bases, and 10 bases lay in between. The DNA of the CDR3 is TGTGCCAGCAGCTTGGACGGTCCTGGCTATGGCTACACCTTC. It specifies CASSLDGPGYGYTF.

This clonotype came up many times. This chain uses TRBV6-2 or TRBV6-3 with TRBJ1-2; possible D gene TRBD1, 5 bases. From germline, CDR1 is MNHEY and CDR2 SVGEGT. The V gene lost 8 bases and the J gene lost 6 bases, with 13 bases spanning the gap. The CDR3 runs to 12 residues. CDR3 sequence (DNA): TGTGCCAGCTCCTCAGGGCTACATGGCTACACCTTC. It encodes CASSSGLHGYTF.

In this sample, this clonotype turned up a few times. At one boundary the junction diverges from the germline segment, which might be a read error. The V gene is TRBV5-1, the J gene TRBJ2-7; D gene uncertain. The CDR3 covers 11 residues. From germline, CDR1 is SGHRS and CDR2 YFSETQ. The DNA of the CDR3 is TGCGCCAGCAGCAGAGAATACGAGCGGTACTTC. Protein sequence: CASSREYERYF.

This clonotype showed up many times. The V call is TRBV3-1, the J call TRBJ2-1; 11 nucleotides agree with TRBD2. V shed 2 bases, J shed 2 bases, and the junction held 5 bases outside the gene matches. CDR1 and CDR2 from the germline V gene are LGHDT and YNNKEL (reference sequence). The CDR3 has 17 residues. For the CDR3, the DNA is TGTGCCAGCAGCCAACAAGGACTAGCGGGCCCCTACAATGAGCAGTTCTTC. This sequence encodes CASSQQGLAGPYNEQFF.

The V and J genes are TRBV7-9 and TRBJ2-2; 10 positions agree with TRBD2. The CDR3 has 18 amino acids. CDR1 is SEHNR and CDR2 is FQNEAQ in the germline V gene (reference sequence). J lost 0 bases, V lost 5 bases, and 9 bases had no gene match. Written as DNA, the CDR3 is TGTGCCAGCAGCCACCTAACTAGCGGGGTGACGAACACCGGGGAGCTGTTTTTT. This sequence encodes CASSHLTSGVTNTGELFF.

This chain connects TRBV7-2 to TRBJ2-7; D remains ambiguous. CDR3 size: 14 residues. The V end lost 5 bases, the J end lost 2 bases, and 13 bases lay between the germline ends. Per the germline V gene, CDR1 is SGHTA and CDR2 is FQGNSA. This CDR3 reads CASSLPDEPYEQYF. CDR3 sequence (DNA): TGTGCCAGCAGCCTCCCGGACGAGCCCTACGAGCAGTACTTC.

The table lists this clonotype with many counts. The V and J genes are TRBV2 and TRBJ1-6, with 8 bases lining up with TRBD1. Germline CDR1 is SNHLY and CDR2 is FYNNEI. The CDR3 loop spans 14 amino acids. V shed 6 bases and J 8 bases; nucleotides not matched to a gene: 6. The CDR3 bases are TGTGCCAGCAGACGACAGGGGTCGGATTCACCCCTCCACTTT. Translated, it gives CASRRQGSDSPLHF. Together with reference TRBV2 and TRBJ1-6, the CDR3 gives the full variable domain: EPEVTQTPSHQVTQMGQEVILRCVPISNHLYFYWYRQILGQKVEFLVSFYNNEISEKSEIFDDQFSVERPDGSNFTLKIRSTKLEDSAMYFCASRRQGSDSPLHFGNGTRLTVT.

This clonotype was found many times. The chain employs TRBV10-3 and TRBJ1-1; D possibly corresponds to TRBD1 (5 bases). CDR3 length: 13 amino acids. Trimming took off 11 bases at V and 1 base at J, with 14 bases between the two ends. Per the germline V gene, CDR1 is ENHRY and CDR2 is SYGVKD. The CDR3 region is CAVWGTSNTEAFF. The CDR3 DNA sequence: TGTGCCGTTTGGGGCACCTCGAACACTGAAGCTTTCTTT.

There are many counts of this clonotype. J is TRBJ1-2 and V is TRBV24-1; unclear D gene. V lost 5 bases and J 7 bases, leaving 10 bases between the germline ends. This CDR3 has 12 residues. CDR1 KGHDR and CDR2 SFDVKD come from the germline V gene. The CDR3 spells CATSVSPGGYTF. The CDR3 coding sequence is TGTGCCACCAGTGTTAGTCCCGGTGGCTACACCTTC.

This clonotype was counted many times. The chain is built from TRBV3-1 and TRBJ2-1; TRBD1 aligns across 10 bases. The CDR3 covers 17 residues. After removal of 0 bases from V and 8 bases from J, the junction contained 10 bases not matched to a gene. CDR1 and CDR2 (germline): LGHDT, YNNKEL (reference sequence). The CDR3 is CASSQDFRDRGSDEQFF. As DNA, the CDR3 is TGTGCCAGCAGCCAAGATTTTCGGGACAGGGGAAGCGATGAGCAGTTCTTC.

This clonotype was seen many times. The chain recombines TRBV20-1 with TRBJ1-2, with D uncertain. V was clipped by 6 bases and J by 2 bases, with 10 bases between them. CDR1 and CDR2 from the germline V gene are DFQATT and SNEGSKA (reference sequence). This CDR3 has 12 residues. Here the CDR3 DNA reads TGCAGTGCACCCGACAACAACTATGGCTACACCTTC. As protein: CSAPDNNYGYTF.

This clonotype appeared a few times. V is TRBV5-1 and J is TRBJ2-5; TRBD1 might be the D (5 bases). Per the germline V gene, CDR1 is SGHRS and CDR2 is YFSETQ. This CDR3 spans 14 amino acids. V gave up 1 base and J gave up 4 bases, with 11 bases separating them. CDR3: CASSLHQGSETQYF. The CDR3 DNA follows: TGCGCCAGCAGCTTGCATCAGGGTTCAGAGACCCAGTACTTC.

With respect to this clonotype: At one end the junction does not follow the germline gene, possibly because of a read error. The CDR3 DNA reads TGCGCCAGCAGCAAAGAGAGACTACCCCAAGAGACCCAGTACTTC. Amino acids: CASSKERLPQETQYF. The chain is built from TRBV4-1 and TRBJ2-5; a possible D gene is TRBD2 (5 bases). Looked up from germline, CDR1 is MGHRA and CDR2 is YSYEKL. The CDR3 runs to 15 residues.

This clonotype showed up many times. The chain uses TRBV3-1 and TRBJ2-5, with 14 positions matching TRBD2. CDR1 is LGHDT, CDR2 YNNKEL, per germline (reference sequence). The junction had 9 bases not matched to a gene; V was cut back by 1 base and J by 5 bases. The CDR3 is 18 residues long. In DNA form, the CDR3 reads TGTGCCAGCAGCCAAGTGGAGACTAGCGGGAGGGCCCGGGAGACCCAGTACTTC. It is translated as CASSQVETSGRARETQYF.

At least ten counts were recorded for this clonotype. The chain has TRBV6-1 and TRBJ1-5; D perhaps matches TRBD1 (5 bases). Germline V gene data show CDR1 as MNHNS and CDR2 as SASEGT. CDR3 size: 16 residues. V lost 5 bases, J lost 4 bases, and 18 bases lay in between. The chain's CDR3 is CASSSQWQGANQPQHF. The CDR3 DNA reads TGTGCCAGCAGTTCCCAGTGGCAGGGCGCTAATCAGCCCCAGCATTTT.

A few counts support this clonotype. This chain links TRBV25-1 with TRBJ2-1; TRBD1 aligns across 7 bases. Unmatched junction bases numbered 7, after V lost 3 bases and J lost 5 bases. Germline values: CDR1 MGHDK, CDR2 SYGVNS. The CDR3 covers 15 residues. Here the CDR3 DNA reads TGTGCCAGCAGTGAGACAGGGCTCACTAACAATGAGCAGTTCTTC. This gives the protein CASSETGLTNNEQFF.

A few counts support this clonotype. V usage is TRBV6-1 and J usage is TRBJ2-1; a possible D gene is TRBD2 (6 bases). The CDR3 is made up of 13 amino acids. V was shortened by 6 bases and J by 5 bases, with 11 bases between the two germline ends. Germline lookup yields CDR1 MNHNS and CDR2 SASEGT. The CDR3 nucleotides read TGTGCCAGCAGGGGGACTCCAAACAATGAGCAGTTCTTC. Translation: CASRGTPNNEQFF.